The 2 T cell receptor beta chains listed next were all sequenced from one sample in a study of blood T cell repertoires in COVID-19. The data were produced by immunoSEQ multiplex PCR, yet TCRdb's version contains in-frame clones alone and is incomplete. The sample holds 90,000 to 100,000 clones; 75% to 90% are singletons and the top ten take 1.5% to 2%. The source material was peripheral blood. The receptors derive from an older man with acute or convalescent COVID-19.

The rearrangement links TRBV19 to TRBJ2-1, with 10 bases fitting TRBD1. The CDR3 totals 15 residues. Germline assignment: CDR1 LNHDA and CDR2 SQIVND (reference sequence). Germline trimming cut 8 bases from V and 4 bases from J; bases unmatched to any gene: 8. CDR3 residues: CASGQGVGAYNEQFF. In DNA, the CDR3 is TGTGCCAGTGGACAGGGGGTGGGAGCGTACAATGAGCAGTTCTTC.

This chain uses TRBV5-5 with TRBJ2-1; D is perhaps TRBD2 (5 bases). V was clipped by 6 bases and J by 3 bases, with 13 bases between them. The germline gives CDR1 SGHKS, CDR2 YYEKEE (reference sequence). CDR3 length equals 14 residues. CDR3 protein: CASTIGLNYNEQFF. CDR3 sequence (DNA): TGTGCCAGCACCATAGGACTCAACTACAATGAGCAGTTCTTC.